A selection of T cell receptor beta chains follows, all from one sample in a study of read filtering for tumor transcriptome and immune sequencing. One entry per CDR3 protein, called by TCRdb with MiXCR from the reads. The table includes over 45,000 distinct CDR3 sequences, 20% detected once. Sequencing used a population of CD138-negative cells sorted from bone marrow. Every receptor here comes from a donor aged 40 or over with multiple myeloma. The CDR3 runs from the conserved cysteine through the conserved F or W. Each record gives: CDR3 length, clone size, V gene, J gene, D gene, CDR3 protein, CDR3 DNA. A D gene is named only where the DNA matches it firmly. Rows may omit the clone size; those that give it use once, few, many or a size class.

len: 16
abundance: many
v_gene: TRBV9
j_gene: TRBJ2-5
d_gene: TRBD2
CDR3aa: CASSVGTREGQETQYF
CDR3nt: TGTGCCAGCAGCGTAGGTACGCGGGAGGGCCAAGAGACCCAGTACTTC

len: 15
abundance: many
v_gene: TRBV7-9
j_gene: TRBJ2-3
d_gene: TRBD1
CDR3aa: CASSSIDRGTDTQYF
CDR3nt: TGTGCCAGCAGCTCTATCGACAGGGGAACAGATACGCAGTATTTT

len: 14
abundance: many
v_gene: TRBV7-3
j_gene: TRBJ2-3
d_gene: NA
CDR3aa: CASSLTLETDTQYF
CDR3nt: TGTGCCAGCAGCTTAACCTTAGAGACAGATACGCAGTATTTT

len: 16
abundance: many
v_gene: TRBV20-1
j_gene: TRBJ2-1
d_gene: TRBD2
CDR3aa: CSARDLAGGKLDEQFF
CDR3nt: TGCAGTGCTAGGGATCTAGCGGGTGGAAAGTTGGATGAGCAGTTCTTC

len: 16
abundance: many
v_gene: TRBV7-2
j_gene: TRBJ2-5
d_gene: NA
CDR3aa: CASSLVGRGGRETQYF
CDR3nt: TGTGCCAGCAGCTTAGTAGGCAGGGGGGGGAGAGAGACCCAGTACTTC

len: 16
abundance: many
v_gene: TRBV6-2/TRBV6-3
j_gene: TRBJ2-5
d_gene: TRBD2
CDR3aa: CASSTPGTSGKETQYF
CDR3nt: TGTGCCAGCAGTACCCCCGGGACTAGCGGCAAAGAGACCCAGTACTTC

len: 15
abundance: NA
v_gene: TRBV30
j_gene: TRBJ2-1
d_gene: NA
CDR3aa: CAWSATPGAYNEQFF
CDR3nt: TGTGCCTGGAGTGCAACCCCAGGGGCCTACAATGAGCAGTTCTTC

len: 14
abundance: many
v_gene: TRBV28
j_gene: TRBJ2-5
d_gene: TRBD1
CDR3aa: CASSLGQPQETQYF
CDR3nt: TGTGCCAGCAGTCTGGGACAGCCCCAAGAGACCCAGTACTTC

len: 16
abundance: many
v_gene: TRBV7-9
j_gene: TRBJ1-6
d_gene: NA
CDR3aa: CASSRYQGSYNSPLHF
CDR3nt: TGTGCCAGCAGCCGATATCAAGGGTCCTATAATTCACCCCTCCACTTT

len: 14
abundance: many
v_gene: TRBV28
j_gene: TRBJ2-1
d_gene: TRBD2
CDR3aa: CASSLSGGVNEQFF
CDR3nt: TGTGCCAGCAGTCTTAGCGGGGGGGTGAATGAGCAGTTCTTC

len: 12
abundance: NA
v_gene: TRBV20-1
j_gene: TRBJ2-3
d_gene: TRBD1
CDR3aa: CSAPTGADTQYF
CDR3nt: TGCAGTGCCCCAACAGGGGCAGATACGCAGTATTTT

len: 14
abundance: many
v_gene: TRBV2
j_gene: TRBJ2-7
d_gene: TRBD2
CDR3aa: CASSDAGAPLEQYF
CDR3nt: TGTGCCAGCAGTGATGCGGGAGCCCCCCTCGAGCAGTACTTC

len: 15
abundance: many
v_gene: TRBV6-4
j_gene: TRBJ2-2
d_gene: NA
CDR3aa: CASSAFSQGGGELFF
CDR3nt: TGTGCCAGCAGTGCCTTCTCTCAGGGAGGCGGGGAGCTGTTTTTT

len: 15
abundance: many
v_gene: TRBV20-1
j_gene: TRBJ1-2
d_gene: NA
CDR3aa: CSARQQLGSNYGYTF
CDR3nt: TGCAGTGCTAGACAACAACTGGGCAGCAACTATGGCTACACCTTC

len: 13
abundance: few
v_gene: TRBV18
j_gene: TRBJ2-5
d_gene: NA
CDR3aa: CASSPDSQETQYF
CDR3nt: TGTGCCAGCTCACCGGACAGCCAAGAGACCCAGTACTTC

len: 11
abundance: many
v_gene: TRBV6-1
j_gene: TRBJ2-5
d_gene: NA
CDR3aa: CASSVREAQYF
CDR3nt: TGTGCCAGCAGTGTCAGGGAGGCCCAGTACTTC

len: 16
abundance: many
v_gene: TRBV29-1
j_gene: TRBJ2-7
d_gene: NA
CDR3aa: CSVIGLATLSSYEQYF
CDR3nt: TGCAGCGTTATTGGTCTAGCCACCCTGAGCTCCTACGAGCAGTACTTC

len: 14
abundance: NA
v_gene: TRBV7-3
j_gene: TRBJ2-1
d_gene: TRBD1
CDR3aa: CASSMTGGMDEQFF
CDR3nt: TGTGCCAGCAGCATGACAGGGGGCATGGATGAGCAGTTCTTC

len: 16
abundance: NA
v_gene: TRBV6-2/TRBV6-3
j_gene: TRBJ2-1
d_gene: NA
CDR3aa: CASSDTLARSGDEQFF
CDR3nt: TGTGCCAGCAGTGATACCCTAGCCCGGAGTGGGGATGAGCAGTTCTTC

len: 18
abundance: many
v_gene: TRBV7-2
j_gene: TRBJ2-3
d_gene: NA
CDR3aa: CASSLELSSMPSEDTQYF
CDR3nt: TGTGCCAGCAGCTTAGAACTCTCGTCTATGCCTTCGGAAGATACGCAGTATTTT

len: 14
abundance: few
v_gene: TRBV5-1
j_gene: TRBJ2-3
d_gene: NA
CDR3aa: CASSSSPDTDTQYF
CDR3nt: TGCGCCAGCAGCTCCTCCCCCGATACAGATACGCAGTATTTT

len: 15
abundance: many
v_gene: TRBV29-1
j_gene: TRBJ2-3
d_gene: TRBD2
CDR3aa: CSVVSGRGRTDTQYF
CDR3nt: TGCAGCGTTGTTAGCGGGAGGGGCCGCACAGATACGCAGTATTTT

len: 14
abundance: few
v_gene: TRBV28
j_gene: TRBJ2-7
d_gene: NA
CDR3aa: CASSSSGTDYEQYF
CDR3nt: TGTGCCAGCAGTTCGAGCGGGACAGACTACGAGCAGTACTTC

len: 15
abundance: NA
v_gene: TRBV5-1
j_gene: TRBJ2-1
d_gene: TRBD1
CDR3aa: CASSFALTGVGEQFF
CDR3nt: TGCGCCAGCAGCTTCGCCCTGACAGGGGTGGGCGAGCAGTTCTTC

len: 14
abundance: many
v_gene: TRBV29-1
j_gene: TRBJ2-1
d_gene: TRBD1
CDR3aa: CSVRDRVGYNEQFF
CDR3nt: TGCAGCGTCCGGGACAGGGTCGGGTACAATGAGCAGTTCTTC

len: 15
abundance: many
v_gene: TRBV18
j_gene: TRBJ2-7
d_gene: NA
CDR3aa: CASSSRQRNPYEQYF
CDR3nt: TGTGCCAGCTCATCACGACAGAGAAACCCCTACGAGCAGTACTTC

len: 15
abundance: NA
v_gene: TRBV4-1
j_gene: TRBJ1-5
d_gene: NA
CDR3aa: CASSHAAGVGQPQHF
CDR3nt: TGCGCCAGCAGCCACGCGGCAGGGGTTGGCCAGCCCCAGCATTTT

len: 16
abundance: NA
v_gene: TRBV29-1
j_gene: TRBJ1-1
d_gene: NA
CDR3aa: CSAHTGRRLTQPEAFF
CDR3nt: TGCAGCGCCCATACAGGGCGCCGACTAACTCAGCCTGAAGCTTTCTTT

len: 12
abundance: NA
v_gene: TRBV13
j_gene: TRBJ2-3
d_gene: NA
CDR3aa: CASSPDSDTQYF
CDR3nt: TGTGCCAGCAGCCCAGACTCAGATACGCAGTATTTT

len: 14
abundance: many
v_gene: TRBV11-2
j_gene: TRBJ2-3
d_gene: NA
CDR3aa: CASSAQVGTDTQYF
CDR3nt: TGTGCCAGCAGCGCCCAGGTTGGCACAGATACGCAGTATTTT

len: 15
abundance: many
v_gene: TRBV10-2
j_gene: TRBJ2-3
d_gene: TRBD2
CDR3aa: CASRGTSGATDTQYF
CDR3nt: TGCGCCAGCAGGGGGACTAGCGGGGCCACAGATACGCAGTATTTT

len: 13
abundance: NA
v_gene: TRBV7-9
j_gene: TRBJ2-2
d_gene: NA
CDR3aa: CASSSEAPGELFF
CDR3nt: TGTGCCAGCAGCTCCGAGGCCCCCGGGGAGCTGTTTTTT

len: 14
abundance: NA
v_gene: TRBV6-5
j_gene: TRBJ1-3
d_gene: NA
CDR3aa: CASGRQGPGNTIYF
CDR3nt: TGTGCCAGCGGTCGGCAGGGGCCTGGAAACACCATATATTTT

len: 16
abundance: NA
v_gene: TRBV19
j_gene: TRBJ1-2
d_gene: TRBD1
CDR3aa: CASSPRPGTGDYGYTF
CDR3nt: TGTGCCAGTAGTCCACGTCCCGGGACAGGGGACTATGGCTACACCTTC

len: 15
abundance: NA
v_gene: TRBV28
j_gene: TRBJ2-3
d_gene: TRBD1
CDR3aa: CAVSFEGQGTDTQYF
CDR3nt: TGTGCCGTCAGTTTCGAGGGACAGGGCACAGATACGCAGTATTTT

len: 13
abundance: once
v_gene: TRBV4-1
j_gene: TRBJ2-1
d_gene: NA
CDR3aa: CACSLVGANEQFF
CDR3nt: TGCGCCTGCAGCCTAGTGGGAGCCAATGAGCAGTTCTTC

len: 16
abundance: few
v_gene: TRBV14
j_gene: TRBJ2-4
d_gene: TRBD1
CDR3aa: CASSQRQGMGKNIQYF
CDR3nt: TGTGCCAGCAGCCAAAGACAGGGGATGGGCAAAAACATTCAGTACTTC

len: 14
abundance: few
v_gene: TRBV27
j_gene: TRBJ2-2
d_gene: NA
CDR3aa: CASHGTLNTGELFF
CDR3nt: TGTGCCAGTCACGGGACACTGAACACCGGGGAGCTGTTTTTT

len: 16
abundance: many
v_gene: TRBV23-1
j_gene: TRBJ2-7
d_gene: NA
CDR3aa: CASSQNGTLNIDEQYF
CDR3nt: TGCGCCAGCAGTCAAAACGGGACACTAAACATCGACGAGCAGTACTTC

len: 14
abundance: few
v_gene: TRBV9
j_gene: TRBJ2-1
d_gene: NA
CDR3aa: CASSPPRPKNEQFF
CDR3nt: TGTGCCAGCAGCCCCCCCCGGCCTAAGAATGAGCAGTTCTTC

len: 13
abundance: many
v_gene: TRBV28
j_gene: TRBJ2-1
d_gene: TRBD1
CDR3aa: CASRGQSYNEQFF
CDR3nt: TGTGCCAGCCGGGGACAGAGTTACAATGAGCAGTTCTTC

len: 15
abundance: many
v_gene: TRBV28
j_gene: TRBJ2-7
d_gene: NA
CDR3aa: CASNDTPPGSYEQYF
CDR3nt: TGTGCCAGCAATGATACCCCTCCAGGCTCCTACGAGCAGTACTTC

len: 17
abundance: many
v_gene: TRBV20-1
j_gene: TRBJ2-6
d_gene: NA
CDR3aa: CSARGTGPYSGANVLTF
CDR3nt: TGCAGTGCTAGGGGAACGGGACCGTATTCTGGGGCCAACGTCCTGACTTTC

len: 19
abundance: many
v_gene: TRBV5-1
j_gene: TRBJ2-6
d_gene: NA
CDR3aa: CASSFGPGAFQSGANVLTF
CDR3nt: TGCGCCAGCAGCTTTGGGCCAGGGGCGTTTCAATCCGGGGCCAACGTCCTGACTTTC

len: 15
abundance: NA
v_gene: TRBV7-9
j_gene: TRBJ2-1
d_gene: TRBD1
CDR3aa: CASSFTGGSYNEQFF
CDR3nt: TGTGCCAGCAGTTTCACAGGGGGCTCCTACAATGAGCAGTTCTTC

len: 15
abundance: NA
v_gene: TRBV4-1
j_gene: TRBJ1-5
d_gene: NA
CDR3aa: CASSQEERSLEPQHF
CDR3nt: TGCGCCAGCAGCCAAGAGGAACGATCTCTGGAGCCCCAGCATTTT

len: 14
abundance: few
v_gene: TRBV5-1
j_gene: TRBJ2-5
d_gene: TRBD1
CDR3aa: CASSSGQDQETQYF
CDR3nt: TGCGCCAGCAGCTCCGGACAGGACCAAGAGACCCAGTACTTC

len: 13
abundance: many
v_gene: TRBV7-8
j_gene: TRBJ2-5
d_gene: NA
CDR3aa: CASSSLTQETQYF
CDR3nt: TGTGCCAGCAGCTCACTGACTCAAGAGACCCAGTACTTC

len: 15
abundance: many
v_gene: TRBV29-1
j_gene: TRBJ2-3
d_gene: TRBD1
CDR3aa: CSVLGTGGWTDTQYF
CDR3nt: TGCAGCGTTCTCGGGACAGGGGGGTGGACAGATACGCAGTATTTT

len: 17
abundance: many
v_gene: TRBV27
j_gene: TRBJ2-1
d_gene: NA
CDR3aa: CASSRFGGPPSYNEQFF
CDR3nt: TGTGCCAGCAGTCGGTTCGGCGGGCCACCCTCCTACAATGAGCAGTTCTTC